The subject of this entry is one TCR beta chain. Its cognate antigen is unknown. The data derive from a study of shared clonotypes between healthy human individuals. Study conclusions and caveats: Researchers sampled only blood; tissue repertoires likely differ.

The method was immunoSEQ multiplex PCR; TCRdb's version includes in-frame clones alone and lacks a portion of them. The top ten hold more than 9% of the sample, which has 190,000 or so clones, around 63% seen once. Input material: memory CD4+ T cells sorted from blood. Subset in this sample: CD45RA-negative fraction. This TCR was recovered from a man aged 30 to 45 in good health.

The CDR3 DNA follows: TGCAGCGTCACTATGGGGACTTCGAACACTGAAGCTTTCTTT. Its protein is CSVTMGTSNTEAFF. The chain is built from TRBV29-1 and TRBJ1-1; TRBD1 is a possible D gene (5 bases). The CDR3 spans 14 residues. Trimming cost V 6 bases and J 1 base, with 15 bases left between them. Germline assignment: CDR1 SQVTM and CDR2 ANQGSEA. The entire variable domain, with the rest obtained from reference TRBV29-1 and TRBJ1-1, is as follows: SAVISQKPSRDICQRGTSLTIQCQVDSQVTMMFWYRQQPGQSLTLIATANQGSEATYESGFVIDKFPISRPNLTFSTLTVSNMSPEDSSIYLCSVTMGTSNTEAFFGQGTRLTVV.